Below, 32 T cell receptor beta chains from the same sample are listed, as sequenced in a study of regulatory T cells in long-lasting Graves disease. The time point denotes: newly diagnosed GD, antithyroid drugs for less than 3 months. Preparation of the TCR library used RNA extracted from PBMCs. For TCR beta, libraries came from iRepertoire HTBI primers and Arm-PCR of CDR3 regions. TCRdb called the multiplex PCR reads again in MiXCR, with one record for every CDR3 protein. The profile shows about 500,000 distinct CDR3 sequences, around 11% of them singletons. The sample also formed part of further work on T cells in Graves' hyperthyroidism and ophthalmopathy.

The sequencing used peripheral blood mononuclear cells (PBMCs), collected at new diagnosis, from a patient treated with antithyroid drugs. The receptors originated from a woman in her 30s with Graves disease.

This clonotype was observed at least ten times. CDR3 sequence reads: CASSTLTGNTEAFF. CDR3 in DNA: TGTGCCAGCAGTACCCTGACAGGTAACACTGAAGCTTTCTTT. The chain recombines TRBV6-1 with TRBJ1-1; maybe TRBD1 (6 bases). In germline, CDR1 is MNHNS, CDR2 SASEGT. The CDR3 is 14 residues long. V lost 5 bases and J lost 2, with 12 bases in between.

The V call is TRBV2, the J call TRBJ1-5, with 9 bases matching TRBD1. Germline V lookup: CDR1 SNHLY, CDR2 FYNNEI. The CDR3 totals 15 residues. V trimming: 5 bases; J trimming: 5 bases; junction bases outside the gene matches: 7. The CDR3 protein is CASSHGQGYDQPQHF. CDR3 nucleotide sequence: TGTGCCAGCAGTCACGGACAGGGGTACGATCAGCCCCAGCATTTT. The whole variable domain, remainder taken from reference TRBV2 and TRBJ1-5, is EPEVTQTPSHQVTQMGQEVILRCVPISNHLYFYWYRQILGQKVEFLVSFYNNEISEKSEIFDDQFSVERPDGSNFTLKIRSTKLEDSAMYFCASSHGQGYDQPQHFGDGTRLSIL.

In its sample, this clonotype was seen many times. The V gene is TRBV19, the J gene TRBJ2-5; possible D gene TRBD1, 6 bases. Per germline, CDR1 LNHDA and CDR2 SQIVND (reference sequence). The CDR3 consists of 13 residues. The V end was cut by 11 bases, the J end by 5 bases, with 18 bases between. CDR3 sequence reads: CASSLPDRETQYF. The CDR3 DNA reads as TGTGCCTCCTCCCTGCCCGACAGGGAGACCCAGTACTTC.

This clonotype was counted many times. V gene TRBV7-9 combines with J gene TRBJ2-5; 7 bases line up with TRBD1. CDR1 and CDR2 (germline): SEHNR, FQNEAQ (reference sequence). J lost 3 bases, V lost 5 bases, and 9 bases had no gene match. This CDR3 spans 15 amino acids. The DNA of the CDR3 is TGTGCCAGCAGCACCGGGACAGCAGCAAAAGAGACCCAGTACTTC. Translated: CASSTGTAAKETQYF.

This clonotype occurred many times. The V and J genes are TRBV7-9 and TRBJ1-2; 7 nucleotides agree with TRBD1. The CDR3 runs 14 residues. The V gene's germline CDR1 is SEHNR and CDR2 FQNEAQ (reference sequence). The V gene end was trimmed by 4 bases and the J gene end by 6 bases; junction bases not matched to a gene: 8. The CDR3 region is CASSYGQARNGYTF. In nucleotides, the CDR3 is TGTGCCAGCAGCTACGGACAGGCCCGGAATGGCTACACCTTC.

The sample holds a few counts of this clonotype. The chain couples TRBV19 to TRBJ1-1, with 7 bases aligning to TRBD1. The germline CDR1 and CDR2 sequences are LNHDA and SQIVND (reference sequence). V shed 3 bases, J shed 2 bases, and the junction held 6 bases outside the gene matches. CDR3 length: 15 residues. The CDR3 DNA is TGTGCCAGTAGTATCGGGACAGTCGGCAACACTGAAGCTTTCTTT. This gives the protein CASSIGTVGNTEAFF.

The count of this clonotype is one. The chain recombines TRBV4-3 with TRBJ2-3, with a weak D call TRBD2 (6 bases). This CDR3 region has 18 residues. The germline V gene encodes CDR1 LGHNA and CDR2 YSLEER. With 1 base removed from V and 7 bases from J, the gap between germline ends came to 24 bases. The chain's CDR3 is CASSQVFPLGGALNTQYF. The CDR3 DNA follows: TGCGCCAGCAGCCAAGTTTTCCCCCTAGGAGGGGCGCTTAATACGCAGTATTTT.

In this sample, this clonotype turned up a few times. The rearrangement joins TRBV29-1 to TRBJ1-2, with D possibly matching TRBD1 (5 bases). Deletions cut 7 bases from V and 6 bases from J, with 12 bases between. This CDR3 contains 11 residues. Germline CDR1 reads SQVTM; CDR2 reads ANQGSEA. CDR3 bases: TGCAGCGCTCGCCCGACAGATGGCTACACCTTC. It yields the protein CSARPTDGYTF. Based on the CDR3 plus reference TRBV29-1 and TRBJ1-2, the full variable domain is SAVISQKPSRDICQRGTSLTIQCQVDSQVTMMFWYRQQPGQSLTLIATANQGSEATYESGFVIDKFPISRPNLTFSTLTVSNMSPEDSSIYLCSARPTDGYTFGSGTRLTVV.

The CDR3 sequence: CSVAPPAGVSGEQYF. The DNA of the CDR3 is TGCAGCGTTGCCCCACCAGCGGGAGTCTCGGGTGAGCAGTACTTC. V usage is TRBV29-1 and J usage is TRBJ2-7; TRBD2 aligns across 8 bases. Germline V CDR1 and CDR2: SQVTM, ANQGSEA. After removal of 4 bases from V and 7 bases from J, the junction contained 15 bases not matched to a gene. This CDR3 has 15 residues.

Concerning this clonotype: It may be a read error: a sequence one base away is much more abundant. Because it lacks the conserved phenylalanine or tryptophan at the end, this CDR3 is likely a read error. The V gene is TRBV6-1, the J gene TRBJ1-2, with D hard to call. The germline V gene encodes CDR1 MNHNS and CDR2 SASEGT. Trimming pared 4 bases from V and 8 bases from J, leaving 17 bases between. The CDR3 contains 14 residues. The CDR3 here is CASSGELEINGYTI. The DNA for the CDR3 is TGTGCCAGCAGTGGCGAACTTGAAATCAACGGCTACACCATC.

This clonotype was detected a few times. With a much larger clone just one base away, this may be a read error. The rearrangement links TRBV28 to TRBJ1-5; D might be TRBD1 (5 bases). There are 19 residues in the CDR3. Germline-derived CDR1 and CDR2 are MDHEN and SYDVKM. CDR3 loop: CASSFRDHPYSLHNQPRHF. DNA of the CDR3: TGTGCCAGCAGTTTCCGGGACCACCCTTACAGCCTACACAATCAGCCCCGGCATTTT. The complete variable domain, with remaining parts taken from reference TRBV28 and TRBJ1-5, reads DVKVTQSSRYLVKRTGEKVFLECVQDMDHENMFWYRQDPGLGLRLIYFSYDVKMKEKGDIPEGYSVSREKKERFSLILESASTNQTSMYLCASSFRDHPYSLHNQPRHFGDGTRLSIL.

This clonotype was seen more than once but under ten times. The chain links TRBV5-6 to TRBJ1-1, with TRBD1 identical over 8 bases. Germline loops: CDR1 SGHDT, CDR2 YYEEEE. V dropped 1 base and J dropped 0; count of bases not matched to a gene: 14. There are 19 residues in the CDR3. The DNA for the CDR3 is TGTGCCAGCAGCTTGTTGACAGGGGTCCAAAACCCAATGAACACTGAAGCTTTCTTT. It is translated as CASSLLTGVQNPMNTEAFF.

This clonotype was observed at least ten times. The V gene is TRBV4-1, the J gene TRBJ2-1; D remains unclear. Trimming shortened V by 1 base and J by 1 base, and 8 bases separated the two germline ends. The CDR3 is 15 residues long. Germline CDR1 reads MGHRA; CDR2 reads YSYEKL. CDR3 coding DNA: TGCGCCAGCAGCCAAGGAATGTGGTCCTACAATGAGCAGTTCTTC. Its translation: CASSQGMWSYNEQFF.

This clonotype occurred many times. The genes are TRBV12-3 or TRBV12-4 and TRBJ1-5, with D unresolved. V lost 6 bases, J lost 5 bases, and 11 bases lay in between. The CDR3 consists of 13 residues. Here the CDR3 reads CASSPKGDQPQHF. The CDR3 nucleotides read TGTGCCAGCAGCCCAAAGGGAGATCAGCCCCAGCATTTT.

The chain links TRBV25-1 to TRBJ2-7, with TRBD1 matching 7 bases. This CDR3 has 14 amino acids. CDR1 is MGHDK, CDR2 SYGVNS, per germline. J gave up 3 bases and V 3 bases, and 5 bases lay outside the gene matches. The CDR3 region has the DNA TGTGCCAGCAGTGATTACAGGGGCGACTACGAGCAGTACTTC. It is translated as CASSDYRGDYEQYF.

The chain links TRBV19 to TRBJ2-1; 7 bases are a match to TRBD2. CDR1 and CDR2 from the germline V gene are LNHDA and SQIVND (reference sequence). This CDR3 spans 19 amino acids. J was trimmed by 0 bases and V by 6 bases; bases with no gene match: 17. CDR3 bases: TGTGCCAGTAGAACGACCGGGCTAGCGGAAAAAAGCTCCTACAATGAGCAGTTCTTC. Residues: CASRTTGLAEKSSYNEQFF.

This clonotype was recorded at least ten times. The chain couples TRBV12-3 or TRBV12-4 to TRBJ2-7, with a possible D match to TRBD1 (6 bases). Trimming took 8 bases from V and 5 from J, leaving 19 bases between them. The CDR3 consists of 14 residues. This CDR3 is CASGTGLTLNEQYF. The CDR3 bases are TGTGCCAGCGGCACAGGGCTTACCTTGAACGAGCAGTACTTC.

This CDR3 is CASSGGLAGGVNEQFF. The CDR3 coding sequence is TGTGCCAGCAGTGGAGGACTAGCGGGAGGGGTCAATGAGCAGTTCTTC. The genes are TRBV28 and TRBJ2-1; the match to TRBD2 covers 15 bases. The CDR3 extends over 16 amino acids. The V segment lost 5 bases and the J segment 6 bases; nucleotides outside the gene matches: 5. The germline V gene has CDR1 MDHEN and CDR2 SYDVKM.

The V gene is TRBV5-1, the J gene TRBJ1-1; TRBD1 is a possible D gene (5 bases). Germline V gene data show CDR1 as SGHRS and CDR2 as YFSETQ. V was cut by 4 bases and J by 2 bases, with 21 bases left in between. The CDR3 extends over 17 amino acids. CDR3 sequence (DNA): TGCGCCAGCAGCAGGCAGGGTCTAACCCACAGCAACACTGAAGCTTTCTTT. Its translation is CASSRQGLTHSNTEAFF.

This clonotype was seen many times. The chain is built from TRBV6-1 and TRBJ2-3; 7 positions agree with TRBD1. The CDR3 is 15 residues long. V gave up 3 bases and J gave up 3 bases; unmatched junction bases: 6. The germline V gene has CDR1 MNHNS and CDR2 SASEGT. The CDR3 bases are TGTGCCAGCAGTGATCGTAGGGGGCGGACAGATACGCAGTATTTT. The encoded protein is CASSDRRGRTDTQYF.

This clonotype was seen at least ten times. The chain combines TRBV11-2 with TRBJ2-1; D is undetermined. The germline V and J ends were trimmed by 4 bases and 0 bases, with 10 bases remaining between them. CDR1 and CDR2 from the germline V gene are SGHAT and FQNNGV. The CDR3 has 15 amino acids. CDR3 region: CASSSYYTSYNEQFF. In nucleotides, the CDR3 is TGTGCCAGCAGCTCGTACTACACCTCCTACAATGAGCAGTTCTTC.

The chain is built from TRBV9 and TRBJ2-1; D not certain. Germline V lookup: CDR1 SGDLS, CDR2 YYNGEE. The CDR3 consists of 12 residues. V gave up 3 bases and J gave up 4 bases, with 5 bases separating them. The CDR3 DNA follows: TGTGCCAGCAGCGGGGAATACAATGAGCAGTTCTTC. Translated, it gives CASSGEYNEQFF. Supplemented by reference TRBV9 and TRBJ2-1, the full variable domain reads DSGVTQTPKHLITATGQRVTLRCSPRSGDLSVYWYQQSLDQGLQFLIQYYNGEERAKGNILERFSAQQFPDLHSELNLSSLELGDSALYFCASSGEYNEQFFGPGTRLTVL.

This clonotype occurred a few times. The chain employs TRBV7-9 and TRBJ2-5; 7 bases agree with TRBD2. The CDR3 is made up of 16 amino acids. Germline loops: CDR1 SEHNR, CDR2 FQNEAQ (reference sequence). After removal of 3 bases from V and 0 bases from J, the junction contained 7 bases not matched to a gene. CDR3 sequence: CASSLSPGGHQETQYF. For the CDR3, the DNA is TGTGCCAGCAGCTTGTCTCCGGGAGGACACCAAGAGACCCAGTACTTC.

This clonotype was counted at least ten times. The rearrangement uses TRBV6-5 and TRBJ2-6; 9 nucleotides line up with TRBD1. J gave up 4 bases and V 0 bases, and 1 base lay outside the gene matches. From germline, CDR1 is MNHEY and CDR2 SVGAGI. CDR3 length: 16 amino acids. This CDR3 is CASSYSGQGGANVLTF. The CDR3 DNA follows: TGTGCCAGCAGTTACTCGGGACAGGGAGGGGCCAACGTCCTGACTTTC.

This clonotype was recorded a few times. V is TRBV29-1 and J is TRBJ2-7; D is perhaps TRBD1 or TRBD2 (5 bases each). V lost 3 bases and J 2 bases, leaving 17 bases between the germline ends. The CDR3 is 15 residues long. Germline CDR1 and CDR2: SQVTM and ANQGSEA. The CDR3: CSVEFSGRDPYEQYF. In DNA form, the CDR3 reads TGCAGCGTTGAGTTTTCGGGCAGGGACCCCTACGAGCAGTACTTC.

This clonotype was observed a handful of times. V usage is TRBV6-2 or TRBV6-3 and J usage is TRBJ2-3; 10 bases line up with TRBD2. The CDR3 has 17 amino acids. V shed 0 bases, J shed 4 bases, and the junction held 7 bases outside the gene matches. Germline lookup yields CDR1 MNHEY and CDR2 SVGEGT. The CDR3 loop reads CASSYSKALAGADTQYF. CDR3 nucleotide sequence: TGTGCCAGCAGTTACTCGAAGGCGCTAGCGGGAGCAGATACGCAGTATTTT.

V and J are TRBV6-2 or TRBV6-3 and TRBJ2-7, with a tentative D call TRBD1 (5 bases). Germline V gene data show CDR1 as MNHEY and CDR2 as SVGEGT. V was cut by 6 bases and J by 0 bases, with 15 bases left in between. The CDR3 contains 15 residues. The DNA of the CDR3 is TGTGCCAGCAGCCCCATAGGGGCGTTCTCCTACGAGCAGTACTTC. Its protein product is CASSPIGAFSYEQYF.

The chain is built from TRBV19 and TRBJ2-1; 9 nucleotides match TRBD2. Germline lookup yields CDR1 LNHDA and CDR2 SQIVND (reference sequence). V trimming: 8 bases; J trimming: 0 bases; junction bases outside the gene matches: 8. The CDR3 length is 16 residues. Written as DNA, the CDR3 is TGTGCCAGTCATGGTCTAGCGGGGTCCTCCTACAATGAGCAGTTCTTC. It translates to CASHGLAGSSYNEQFF.

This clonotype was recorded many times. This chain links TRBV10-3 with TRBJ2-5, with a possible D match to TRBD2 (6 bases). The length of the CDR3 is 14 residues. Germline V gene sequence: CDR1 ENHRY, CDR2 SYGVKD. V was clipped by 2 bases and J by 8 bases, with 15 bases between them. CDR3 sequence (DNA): TGTGCCATCAGTGAGCACGGGACGCGGGGTACCCAGTACTTC. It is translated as CAISEHGTRGTQYF.

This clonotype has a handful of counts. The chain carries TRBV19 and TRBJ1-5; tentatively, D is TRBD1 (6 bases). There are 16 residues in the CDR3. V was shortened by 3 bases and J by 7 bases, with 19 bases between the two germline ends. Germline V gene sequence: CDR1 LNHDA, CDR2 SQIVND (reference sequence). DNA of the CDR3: TGTGCCAGTAGTATTCCGGTCGCCGGGGGCCGGCAGCCCCAGCATTTT. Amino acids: CASSIPVAGGRQPQHF.

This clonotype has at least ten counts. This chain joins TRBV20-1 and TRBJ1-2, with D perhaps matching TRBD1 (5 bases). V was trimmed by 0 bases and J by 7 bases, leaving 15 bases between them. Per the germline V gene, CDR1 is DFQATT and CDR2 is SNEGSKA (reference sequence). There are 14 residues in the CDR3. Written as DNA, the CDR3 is TGCAGTGCTAGAGATCGGAGAGGGGTGGTTGGCTACACCTTC. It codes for CSARDRRGVVGYTF.

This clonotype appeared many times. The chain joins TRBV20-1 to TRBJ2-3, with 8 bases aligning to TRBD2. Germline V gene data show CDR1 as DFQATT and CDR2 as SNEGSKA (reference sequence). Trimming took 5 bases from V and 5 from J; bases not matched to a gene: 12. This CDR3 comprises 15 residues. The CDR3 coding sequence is TGCAGTGCTGCCCCCGGGACTAGTAGGGTAGATACGCAGTATTTT. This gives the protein CSAAPGTSRVDTQYF.